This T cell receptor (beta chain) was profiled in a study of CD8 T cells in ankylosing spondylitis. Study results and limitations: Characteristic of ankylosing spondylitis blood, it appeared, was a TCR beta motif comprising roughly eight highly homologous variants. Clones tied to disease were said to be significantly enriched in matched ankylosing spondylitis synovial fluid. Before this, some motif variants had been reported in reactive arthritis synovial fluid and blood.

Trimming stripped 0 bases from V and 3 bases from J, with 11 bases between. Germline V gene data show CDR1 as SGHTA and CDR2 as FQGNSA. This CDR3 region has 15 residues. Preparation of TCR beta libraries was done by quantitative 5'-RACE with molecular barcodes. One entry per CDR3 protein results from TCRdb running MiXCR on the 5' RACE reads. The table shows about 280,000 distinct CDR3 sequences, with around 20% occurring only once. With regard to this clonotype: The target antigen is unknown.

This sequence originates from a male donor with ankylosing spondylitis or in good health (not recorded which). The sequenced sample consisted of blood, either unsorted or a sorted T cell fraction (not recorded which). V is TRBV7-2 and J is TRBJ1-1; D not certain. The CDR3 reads CASSLAGGVDTEAFF. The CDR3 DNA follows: TGTGCCAGCAGCTTAGCGGGCGGGGTTGACACTGAAGCTTTCTTT.